A single sample is the source of the 3 T cell receptor beta chains below, sequenced in a study of cytomegalovirus exposure and HLA in healthy donors. PCR used 60 Vbeta primers and 13 Jbeta primers. Assay: immunoSEQ multiplex PCR; the TCRdb copy retains only in-frame clones and omits some. The sample lists approximately 61,000 clones, more than 70% seen once, with roughly 50% in the top ten. Sequenced input: PBMCs. These receptors were taken from a man aged 45-65 years in good health and CMV-seropositive.

In DNA, the CDR3 is TGCGCCAGCAGCTATGGGGCTTCTGGAAACACCATATATTTT. It specifies CASSYGASGNTIYF. The rearrangement uses TRBV5-1 and TRBJ1-3, with a possible D match to TRBD1 (5 bases). The CDR3 totals 14 residues. CDR1 is SGHRS and CDR2 is YFSETQ in the germline V gene. Deletions cut 3 bases from V and 1 base from J, with 8 bases between.

This clone came up once. V and J are TRBV5-4 and TRBJ2-3, with 7 bases aligning to TRBD1. Germline loops: CDR1 SGHNT, CDR2 YYREEE (reference sequence). This CDR3 has 16 amino acids. Trimming removed 5 bases from V and 4 bases from J; junction bases left unmatched: 13. CDR3: CASSQPGQRGADTQYF. CDR3 bases: TGTGCCAGCAGTCAACCGGGACAGCGAGGGGCAGATACGCAGTATTTT.

The V gene is TRBV10-3, the J gene TRBJ1-5; tentatively, D is TRBD1 (6 bases). Between the trimmed V and J ends, which lost 2 bases and 0 bases, there was a span of 11 bases. Germline V gene data show CDR1 as ENHRY and CDR2 as SYGVKD. The CDR3 extends over 16 amino acids. CDR3 nucleotides: TGTGCCATCAGTGAGAGGGGGGGGAATAGCAATCAGCCCCAGCATTTT. Its translation: CAISERGGNSNQPQHF.